One T cell receptor (beta chain) is described in this entry. Sample-barcoded 5' priming and a J-beta primer mix drove a second PCR of 7 to 11 cycles. TCRdb re-called the 5' RACE reads with MiXCR, one entry per CDR3 protein. The repertoire holds 1.5 million to 2 million distinct CDR3 sequences, about 32% seen once, with about 11% in the top ten. Trimming took off 6 bases at V and 8 bases at J, with 25 bases between the two ends. This CDR3 region has 17 residues. Germline V gene lookup returns CDR1 MNHEY and CDR2 SVGEGT. The data were taken from a study of blood T cells in healthy people across ages. The clonotype originates from a young woman in good health. The chain recombines TRBV6-2 or TRBV6-3 with TRBJ1-4; D perhaps matches TRBD1 (6 bases). The sample comprised blood. The CDR3 sequence is CASSLSDRRGPREKLFF. CDR3 in DNA: TGTGCCAGCAGCCTCTCCGACAGGAGGGGCCCGAGGGAAAAACTGTTTTTT.